This T cell receptor beta chain originates from a study of CD4 T cells in relation to SARS-CoV-2 and coronaviruses. The protocol was immunoSEQ multiplex PCR, while the TCRdb copy is restricted to in-frame clones and leaves out a portion. The sample has 25,000 or so clones, about 70% seen once. Regarding this clone: The antigen remains unidentified.

Unexposed donor CD4+ T cells date from about 2011-2019, before the COVID-19 pandemic. Isolation of CD4+ T cells took place after around 11 days in culture. Unexposed-donor CD4+ T cells were probed with SARS-CoV-2 S/N and four cold-coronavirus spikes, cells permitting. This clonotype was obtained from a human donor in good health. Input material: CD4+ T cells from PBMCs, cultured in vitro.

CDR3 in amino acids: CASSIQAGDTEAFF. The CDR3 bases are TGTGCCAGTAGTATCCAGGCAGGGGACACTGAAGCTTTCTTT. This chain links TRBV19 with TRBJ1-1; D perhaps matches TRBD1 (6 bases). The CDR3 loop spans 14 amino acids. Germline V gene data show CDR1 as LNHDA and CDR2 as SQIVND (reference sequence). V lost 3 bases and J 3 bases, leaving 11 bases between the germline ends.